This is a list of T cell receptor beta chains from one sample in a study of control samples from healthy donors and cancer patients. Assay: immunoSEQ multiplex PCR; the TCRdb copy retains only in-frame clones and omits some. Of 70,000 to 85,000 clones in the sample, around 92% were seen once. The specimen was blood. These receptor sequences come from a man in his forties or fifties in good health. CDR3s include the opening cysteine and the closing phenylalanine or tryptophan. Fields, in order: D gene, clone size, J gene, V gene, CDR3 DNA, CDR3 protein. A D gene is named only where the DNA matches it firmly. Clone size appears in some rows only: once, few, many, or a class for an expanded clone.

. | . | TRBJ1-1 | TRBV18 | TGTGCCAGCTCCCCGTCGTCGGGAGGGGGGTACACTGAAGCTTTCTTT | CASSPSSGGGYTEAFF
TRBD1 | . | TRBJ1-1 | TRBV3-1/TRBV3-2 | TGTGCCAGCAGCCTAGGGATTACAGGGGTACTGAACACTGAAGCTTTCTTT | CASSLGITGVLNTEAFF
. | . | TRBJ2-7 | TRBV30 | TGTGCCTGGAGTGTACGGGGGGCTATCTCGTACTTC | CAWSVRGAISYF
. | . | TRBJ1-2 | TRBV12-3/TRBV12-4 | TGTGCCAGCAGTTTATGGACGGCATTTGACTACACCTTC | CASSLWTAFDYTF
. | . | TRBJ1-5 | TRBV12-3/TRBV12-4 | TGTGCCAGCAGTTTAGCAGGATACCAGCCCCAGCATTTT | CASSLAGYQPQHF
. | . | TRBJ1-3 | TRBV10-3 | TGTGCCATCAGCGGCCCTGCCAGGGATTCGTCCCCTGGAAACACCATATATTTT | CAISGPARDSSPGNTIYF
. | . | TRBJ2-2 | TRBV3-1/TRBV3-2 | TGTGCCAGCAGCCAAGATCACGGGCAGGGACGGGAGCTGTTTTTT | CASSQDHGQGRELFF
. | . | TRBJ2-3 | TRBV18 | TGTGCCAGCTCACAAATGGGACTCTTCGACCCCACAGATACGCAGTATTTT | CASSQMGLFDPTDTQYF
. | . | TRBJ2-6 | TRBV6-4 | TGTGCCAGCAGTCGGGACTCTGGGGCCAACGTCCTGACTTTC | CASSRDSGANVLTF
TRBD1 | . | TRBJ1-1 | TRBV18 | TGTGCCAGCTCAACCGGACAGGGGAACACTGAAGCTTTCTTT | CASSTGQGNTEAFF
TRBD2 | . | TRBJ2-2 | TRBV4-2 | TGTGCCAGCAGCCAAGAGGAGTCAGCGGGGTCGAAGTGGACCGGGGAGCTGTTTTTT | CASSQEESAGSKWTGELFF
TRBD2 | . | TRBJ2-7 | TRBV4-1 | TGCGCCAGCAGCCAAGGAGCCGGGACTAGCGTTGCCTACGAGCAGTACTTC | CASSQGAGTSVAYEQYF
. | . | TRBJ1-2 | TRBV6-4 | TGTGCCAGCAAGACCATCGCTTCCCAGACTAACTATGGCTACACCTTC | CASKTIASQTNYGYTF
. | . | TRBJ1-5 | TRBV15 | TGTGCCACCAGCAGAGGAGGGAGCAATCAGCCCCAGCATTTT | CATSRGGSNQPQHF
. | . | TRBJ1-6 | TRBV21-1 | TGTGCCAGCAAAACCCGACTGGGCCCTTTGGGGTCCAATTCACCCCTCCACTTT | CASKTRLGPLGSNSPLHF
. | . | TRBJ1-6 | TRBV15 | TGTGCCACCACCTCCTCCCAGTTCTCCTATAATTCACCCCTCCACTTT | CATTSSQFSYNSPLHF
. | . | TRBJ2-7 | TRBV25-1 | TGTGCCAGCAGTGAATATGAGGGAGCGAACGAGCAGTACTTC | CASSEYEGANEQYF
. | . | TRBJ1-3 | TRBV30 | TGTGCCTGGGCCTCTAACTCTGGAAACACCATATATTTT | CAWASNSGNTIYF
. | . | TRBJ1-3 | TRBV5-6 | TGTGCCAGCAGCTCCCCGGGGCCTGGAAACACCATATATTTT | CASSSPGPGNTIYF
. | . | TRBJ2-7 | TRBV7-9 | TGTGCCAGCAGCTCCGGTCCAGTACCCGAGCAGTACTTC | CASSSGPVPEQYF
. | . | TRBJ2-2 | TRBV11-2 | TGTGCCAGCAGTTTCTCTGACCCGAACACCGGGGAGCTGTTTTTT | CASSFSDPNTGELFF
. | . | TRBJ1-5 | TRBV6-2/TRBV6-3 | TGTGCCAGCAGTTACTCGATGACCAATCAGCCCCAGCATTTT | CASSYSMTNQPQHF
. | . | TRBJ1-3 | TRBV28 | TGTGCCAGCAGTTCACAAGACACCATATATTTT | CASSSQDTIYF
. | . | TRBJ1-1 | TRBV12-3/TRBV12-4 | TGTGCCAGCAGTTTATCAACTGAAGCTTTCTTT | CASSLSTEAFF
. | . | TRBJ2-5 | TRBV15 | TGTGCCACCAGCAGAGGAGCGGATCCACAAGAGACCCAGTACTTC | CATSRGADPQETQYF
TRBD1 | few | TRBJ2-2 | TRBV5-1 | TGCGCCAGCAGCTGGGGACAGGGGCCCGGGGAGCTGTTTTTT | CASSWGQGPGELFF
. | . | TRBJ1-4 | TRBV7-9 | TGTGCCAGCCTACCCGCCGGTTCCTCGAATGAAAAACTGTTTTTT | CASLPAGSSNEKLFF
. | . | TRBJ1-2 | TRBV7-9 | TGTGCCAGCAGCTTAGTCGACGGTTCCTATGGCTACACCTTC | CASSLVDGSYGYTF
TRBD1 | . | TRBJ2-7 | TRBV6-6 | TGTGCCAGCAGTTACCCCGGGACAGGAGACTACGAGCAGTACTTC | CASSYPGTGDYEQYF
TRBD2 | . | TRBJ2-3 | TRBV2 | TGTGCCAGCAGTGCAAGGCGGGGGGGAGATACGCAGTATTTT | CASSARRGGDTQYF
. | few | TRBJ1-3 | TRBV27 | TGTGCCAGCAGTCCCCCGGGTCCCCTATCTGGAAACACCATATATTTT | CASSPPGPLSGNTIYF
. | . | TRBJ1-2 | TRBV18 | TGTGCCAGCTCACCCAGTAAGGGATCAGGACATGGCTACACCTTC | CASSPSKGSGHGYTF
TRBD2 | . | TRBJ2-7 | TRBV5-5 | TGTGCCAGCAGCCCCCGGGGGGGAATCCAGACGACTGCTTCCTACGAGCAGTACTTC | CASSPRGGIQTTASYEQYF
TRBD1 | . | TRBJ2-5 | TRBV7-7 | TGTGCCAGCCGGGGGACAGGGGAAGAGACCCAGTACTTC | CASRGTGEETQYF
TRBD2 | . | TRBJ2-1 | TRBV3-1/TRBV3-2 | TGTGCCAGCAGCCAACCTAGCGGGGGGGCCGGGGATGAGCAGTTCTTC | CASSQPSGGAGDEQFF